The 22 T cell receptor beta chains below all came from one sample that was sequenced in a study of blood T cell repertoires in COVID-19. Sequenced by immunoSEQ multiplex PCR; TCRdb stores in-frame clones only, minus some. The sample gives about 180,000 clones, 82% of which show up once; about 8% is in the top ten. The sequenced sample consisted of peripheral blood. The receptors originated from a woman between 65 and 79 years old with acute or convalescent COVID-19.

The rearrangement links TRBV12-3 or TRBV12-4 to TRBJ1-1; D remains unclear. V dropped 3 bases and J dropped 0 bases, with 5 bases sitting between them. The CDR3 is 13 amino acids. The chain's CDR3 is CASSFRLNTEAFF. DNA of the CDR3: TGTGCCAGCAGTTTCAGGCTGAACACTGAAGCTTTCTTT.

The chain recombines TRBV27 with TRBJ2-1; 7 bases are a match to TRBD2. The trim removed 8 bases at V and 9 bases at J, leaving 13 bases unmatched. The germline V gene has CDR1 MNHEY and CDR2 SMNVEV (reference sequence). The CDR3 has 14 amino acids. In DNA form, the CDR3 reads TGTGCCAGCTCTTGGGGCGGGAGCGGCGGTGAGCAGTTCTTC. Translated, it gives CASSWGGSGGEQFF.

The chain joins TRBV9 to TRBJ2-1; 8 bases line up with TRBD1. J was trimmed by 1 base and V by 0 bases; bases with no gene match: 6. This CDR3 is built from 17 residues. Germline V lookup: CDR1 SGDLS, CDR2 YYNGEE. The CDR3 DNA reads TGTGCCAGCAGCGTAGTTGACAGGGGCCGTTCCTACAATGAGCAGTTCTTC. Translated, it gives CASSVVDRGRSYNEQFF.

In nucleotides, the CDR3 is TGTGCCAGCAGCCAAGATACGGGAGGGGCAGATACGCAGTATTTT. Translating gives CASSQDTGGADTQYF. The chain employs TRBV4-2 and TRBJ2-3; 8 bases agree with TRBD2. The junction had 3 bases not matched to a gene; V was cut back by 0 bases and J by 4 bases. Germline CDR1 is LGHNA and CDR2 is YNFKEQ. This CDR3 is built from 15 residues.

The chain couples TRBV30 to TRBJ1-3; D remains ambiguous. The CDR3 length is 13 residues. V shed 0 bases and J shed 7 bases, with 10 bases lying between them. Germline V gives CDR1 GTSNPN, CDR2 SVGIG (reference sequence). CDR3 protein: CAWSVGVRNTIYF. The CDR3 DNA sequence: TGTGCCTGGAGTGTGGGCGTTCGCAACACCATATATTTT.

The chain joins TRBV6-5 to TRBJ1-2; a weak D match, TRBD1 (5 bases). Germline CDR1 reads MNHEY; CDR2 reads SVGAGI. V lost 6 bases, J lost 1 base, and 9 bases lay in between. This CDR3 has 13 amino acids. The CDR3 is CASRVGVNYGYTF. CDR3 nucleotide sequence: TGTGCCAGCAGGGTAGGGGTTAACTATGGCTACACCTTC.

The gene calls are TRBV19 and TRBJ1-6, with unresolved D. The V end was cut by 6 bases, the J end by 8 bases, with 11 bases between. Germline V gene data show CDR1 as LNHDA and CDR2 as SQIVND (reference sequence). This CDR3 is 13 amino acids long. This CDR3 reads CASSLQVHSPLHF. The CDR3 DNA follows: TGTGCCAGTAGCCTGCAGGTTCATTCACCCCTCCACTTT.

The rearrangement links TRBV5-1 to TRBJ2-3; 8 nucleotides match TRBD2. Germline V lookup: CDR1 SGHRS, CDR2 YFSETQ. The CDR3 runs to 17 residues. The ends lost 0 bases at V and 2 bases at J; junction bases unmatched: 8. CDR3 in DNA: TGCGCCAGCAGCTTGGCCGTAATAGCGGGAAACACAGATACGCAGTATTTT. Translating it yields CASSLAVIAGNTDTQYF.

The chain carries TRBV19 and TRBJ1-2; D may be TRBD1 (6 bases). This CDR3 comprises 15 residues. V gave up 5 bases and J gave up 2 bases, with 15 bases separating them. Germline CDR1 and CDR2: LNHDA and SQIVND (reference sequence). The CDR3 DNA reads as TGTGCCAGTAGTTACAGGGAACGAGCCAACTATGGCTACACCTTC. Its translation is CASSYRERANYGYTF.

The chain recombines TRBV30 with TRBJ2-3, with 9 nucleotides matching TRBD2. The germline gives CDR1 GTSNPN, CDR2 SVGIG (reference sequence). Unmatched junction bases numbered 5, after V lost 0 bases and J lost 4 bases. CDR3 size: 15 residues. For the CDR3, the DNA is TGTGCCTGGAGTGTCGGCGGGGGGGCTCCAGATACGCAGTATTTT. This encodes CAWSVGGGAPDTQYF.

This clone was observed once. The genes are TRBV7-9 and TRBJ2-5; weak D call: TRBD2 (6 bases). V was cut by 5 bases and J by 4 bases, with 23 bases left in between. CDR3 length equals 17 residues. Germline lookup yields CDR1 SEHNR and CDR2 FQNEAQ (reference sequence). In DNA, the CDR3 is TGTGCCAGCAGCGTGGTGGGGGGTGACATAAGAGGAGAGACCCAGTACTTC. Its protein product is CASSVVGGDIRGETQYF.

The rearrangement uses TRBV5-6 and TRBJ2-1; tentatively, D is TRBD1 (6 bases). CDR1 is SGHDT, CDR2 YYEEEE, per germline. The length of the CDR3 is 12 residues. Trimming took off 4 bases at V and 6 bases at J, with 8 bases between the two ends. CDR3 nucleotides: TGTGCCAGCAGCCGGACAGTCAATGAGCAGTTCTTC. Residues: CASSRTVNEQFF.

This chain uses TRBV7-6 with TRBJ2-3; D remains ambiguous. The CDR3 runs 16 residues. V was pared by 0 bases and J by 4 bases, with 14 bases between. Per the germline V gene, CDR1 is SGHVS and CDR2 is FNYEAQ. CDR3 bases: TGTGCCAGCAGCTTAGCTTCATTAGCTTTCGCAGATACGCAGTATTTT. Translated, it gives CASSLASLAFADTQYF.

This chain joins TRBV14 and TRBJ1-2; 9 nucleotides line up with TRBD1. V lost 1 base and J lost 7; bases outside the gene matches: 7. The CDR3 loop spans 15 amino acids. CDR1 and CDR2 from the germline V gene are SGHDN and FVKESK. In DNA form, the CDR3 reads TGTGCCAGCAGCCAAGGGCTGGGACAGGGTATTGGCTACACCTTC. This gives the protein CASSQGLGQGIGYTF.

The rearrangement uses TRBV7-2 and TRBJ2-5, with D tentatively TRBD2 (5 bases). The CDR3 is 17 residues long. The V gene's germline CDR1 is SGHTA and CDR2 FQGNSA. V lost 2 bases and J lost 7, with 23 bases in between. In DNA form, the CDR3 reads TGTGCCAGCAGCTTAAATTCTAGGGAGCTCCCCATGGGGACCCAGTACTTC. Its translation is CASSLNSRELPMGTQYF.

The J gene is TRBJ2-1, the V gene TRBV5-4; 7 bases agree with TRBD2. In germline, CDR1 is SGHNT, CDR2 YYREEE (reference sequence). The junction had 7 bases not matched to a gene; V was cut back by 0 bases and J by 4 bases. This CDR3 has 16 residues. CDR3 sequence (DNA): TGTGCCAGCAGCTTGGCCAGGGATAGCGGGTACAATGAGCAGTTCTTC. Encoded protein: CASSLARDSGYNEQFF.

The chain is built from TRBV7-2 and TRBJ2-1; D is possibly TRBD2 (5 bases). The length of the CDR3 is 15 residues. The V gene lost 1 base and the J gene lost 9 bases, with 16 bases spanning the gap. Germline CDR1 reads SGHTA; CDR2 reads FQGNSA. The CDR3, as DNA: TGTGCCAGCAGCTTAGTCATGGCCCCGGGGAGTGAGCAGTTCTTC. This gives the protein CASSLVMAPGSEQFF.

The chain couples TRBV6-2 or TRBV6-3 to TRBJ2-1; 7 positions agree with TRBD2. CDR1 MNHEY and CDR2 SVGEGT come from the germline V gene. V trimming: 2 bases; J trimming: 8 bases; junction bases outside the gene matches: 6. This CDR3 spans 14 amino acids. The CDR3 loop is CASSYAGEVDEQFF. DNA of the CDR3: TGTGCCAGCAGTTACGCGGGAGAGGTTGATGAGCAGTTCTTC.

This chain links TRBV28 with TRBJ1-1, with a tentative D call TRBD1 (5 bases). Germline loops: CDR1 MDHEN, CDR2 SYDVKM. Trimming removed 1 base from V and 5 bases from J, with 17 bases in between. The CDR3 covers 16 residues. As DNA, the CDR3 is TGTGCCAGCAGTTTATTAGGAAGGCAGGGAGGGACTGAAGCTTTCTTT. Protein: CASSLLGRQGGTEAFF.

This rearrangement joins TRBV7-9 to TRBJ2-1; 11 nucleotides align to TRBD2. This CDR3 region has 15 residues. The ends lost 1 base at V and 12 bases at J; junction bases unmatched: 8. The germline gives CDR1 SEHNR, CDR2 FQNEAQ (reference sequence). CDR3 nucleotide sequence: TGTGCCAGCAGCTTAGAAATCACTAGCGGGAGCGGGCAGTTCTTC. It is translated as CASSLEITSGSGQFF.

The rearrangement joins TRBV7-2 to TRBJ2-7, with 9 bases lining up with TRBD1. CDR3 length: 15 residues. Trimming took 1 base from V and 7 from J; bases not matched to a gene: 8. In germline, CDR1 is SGHTA, CDR2 FQGNSA. The chain's CDR3 is CASSLGGTGSMEQYF. For the CDR3, the DNA is TGTGCCAGCAGCTTAGGGGGGACAGGGAGTATGGAGCAGTACTTC.

The genes are TRBV5-6 and TRBJ2-4; a possible D gene is TRBD1 (6 bases). Trimming removed 2 bases at V and 1 base at J, with 13 bases between. CDR3 length equals 16 residues. CDR1 and CDR2 (germline): SGHDT, YYEEEE. CDR3 protein: CASSFPGHLAKNIQYF. The CDR3 bases are TGTGCCAGCAGCTTTCCGGGACATCTGGCCAAAAACATTCAGTACTTC.